This T cell receptor beta chain was recorded in a study of T cells in Graves' hyperthyroidism and ophthalmopathy. The length of the CDR3 is 15 residues. Germline V gives CDR1 MGHRA, CDR2 YSYEKL. The trim removed 4 bases at V and 0 bases at J, leaving 6 bases unmatched. Regarding the study as a whole: Blood also contained most expanded thyroid clonotypes above 0.001.

RNA transcripts provided the source from which TCR beta CDR3 regions were amplified. The HTBI primer set served for first-round RT-PCR of the TCR CDR3. TCRdb used MiXCR to reprocess the multiplex PCR reads, holding one entry per CDR3 protein. The sample lists under 650,000 distinct CDR3 sequences, 15% to 20% occurring once. This clonotype has just a few counts. The antigen is undetermined. The chain joins TRBV4-1 to TRBJ2-7, with 7 bases matching TRBD1. This sequence was found in a woman in her thirties with Graves' hyperthyroidism. Sequenced input: blood. CDR3 sequence (DNA): TGCGCCAGCAGCCGTTCCTGGGACAGCTCCTACGAGCAGTACTTC. This translates into CASSRSWDSSYEQYF.